These 16 T cell receptor beta chains were all obtained from the same sample, sequenced in a study of response to subunit inactivated influenza vaccine (dated by TCRdb to 2017 to 2018). Library preparation employed RT-PCR. Instrument used: Illumina HiSeq 2500. The raw public data were reprocessed by TCRdb itself: fastp quality trimming at Q25, MiXCR clonotype calling, in-frame beta chains only. Every CDR3 protein is listed once, alongside the most common genes and DNA of its rows. The sample table holds approximately 520,000 distinct CDR3 sequences, of which approximately 24% were seen once. The leading ten clones occupy approximately 1.9% of the sample. Source: CD4+ T cells sorted from PBMCs, taken 4 to 6 days after vaccination. All receptors derive from a man in his fifties who received an inactivated influenza vaccine. Donor details come from another sample of the same person, matched by shared clones.

The rearrangement uses TRBV20-1 and TRBJ2-1; 11 bases are shared with TRBD1. The germline V gene has CDR1 DFQATT and CDR2 SNEGSKA (reference sequence). This CDR3 is 14 amino acids long. Unmatched junction bases numbered 8, after V lost 5 bases and J lost 8 bases. The CDR3 DNA sequence: TGCAGTGCTTTCGGACAGGGGGCGAGAGATGAGCAGTTCTTC. Its translation: CSAFGQGARDEQFF.

The chain links TRBV7-2 to TRBJ2-1, with D tentatively TRBD2 (6 bases). Trimming left V 0 bases short and J 6 bases short, with 12 bases between. The CDR3 is made up of 15 amino acids. The germline V gene has CDR1 SGHTA and CDR2 FQGNSA. The CDR3: CASSLASGVGNEQFF. The CDR3 nucleotides read TGTGCCAGCAGCTTAGCGTCGGGAGTGGGCAATGAGCAGTTCTTC.

The gene calls are TRBV6-1 and TRBJ1-2; D ambiguous. Trimming stripped 2 bases from V and 5 bases from J, with 9 bases between. The CDR3 extends over 13 amino acids. CDR1 and CDR2 (germline): MNHNS, SASEGT. The CDR3 sequence: CASSELAVYGYTF. CDR3 bases: TGTGCCAGCAGTGAATTGGCAGTTTATGGCTACACCTTC.

This clonotype was counted between two and nine times. The J gene is TRBJ2-7, the V gene TRBV4-3, with D perhaps matching TRBD2 (6 bases). V was pared by 4 bases and J by 4 bases, with 17 bases between. CDR3 length: 15 amino acids. CDR1 is LGHNA, CDR2 YSLEER, per germline. CDR3 sequence (DNA): TGCGCCAGCAGCCCCGCTCACCTCGGGGGATACGAGCAGTACTTC. It specifies CASSPAHLGGYEQYF.

This clonotype came up a few times. The chain links TRBV20-1 to TRBJ1-1, with 9 bases aligning to TRBD1. V lost 8 bases, J lost 4 bases, and 5 bases stayed unmatched. Germline V gene sequence: CDR1 DFQATT, CDR2 SNEGSKA (reference sequence). CDR3 size: 12 residues. CDR3 amino acids: CSTGGTVTEAFF. The CDR3 DNA reads as TGCAGTACAGGGGGCACGGTCACTGAAGCTTTCTTT.

This clonotype was found many times. The V and J genes are TRBV7-2 and TRBJ2-7; D is unclear. V was clipped by 5 bases and J by 3 bases, with 5 bases between them. Germline V gene lookup returns CDR1 SGHTA and CDR2 FQGNSA. The CDR3 spans 11 residues. CDR3 nucleotide sequence: TGTGCCAGCAGCCCTAACTACGAGCAGTACTTC. Amino acid sequence: CASSPNYEQYF.

Details on this clonotype: Being one base from a much bigger clone, this may be a read error. This chain uses TRBV5-1 with TRBJ2-7, with 9 nucleotides matching TRBD1. Germline CDR1 is SGHRS and CDR2 is YFSETQ. This CDR3 contains 15 residues. The CDR3 DNA reads as TGCGCCAGCAGCCCGGGACGGACAGGGGCCTACGAGCAGTGCTTC. Protein product: CASSPGRTGAYEQCF.

This chain uses TRBV5-4 with TRBJ2-1, with TRBD2 matching 15 bases. V was clipped by 4 bases and J by 9 bases; unmatched bases: 5. CDR1 is SGHNT and CDR2 is YYREEE in the germline V gene (reference sequence). This CDR3 comprises 15 residues. The CDR3 protein is CASSRTSGGAGEQFF. In DNA form, the CDR3 reads TGTGCCAGCAGCCGGACTAGCGGGGGGGCAGGTGAGCAGTTCTTC.

The V and J genes are TRBV4-3 and TRBJ2-1, with 14 positions matching TRBD2. Germline assignment: CDR1 LGHNA and CDR2 YSLEER. Losses at the gene ends were 4 bases for V and 8 bases for J; bases not matched to a gene: 7. The CDR3 is made up of 16 amino acids. The CDR3 loop reads CASSLGTSGSRDEQFF. In DNA form, the CDR3 reads TGCGCCAGCAGCCTAGGGACTAGCGGGAGTCGAGATGAGCAGTTCTTC.

The chain has TRBV6-5 and TRBJ2-1; D not certain. Trimming cost V 7 bases and J 2 bases, with 6 bases left between them. In germline, CDR1 is MNHEY, CDR2 SVGAGI. The CDR3 totals 12 residues. The CDR3 region is CASTSTYNEQFF. DNA for the CDR3: TGTGCCAGCACGAGCACCTACAATGAGCAGTTCTTC.

The chain uses TRBV28 and TRBJ2-3; the D is unclear. The germline CDR1 and CDR2 sequences are MDHEN and SYDVKM. The CDR3 runs 15 residues. Trimming removed 7 bases at V and 2 bases at J, with 16 bases between. The CDR3 sequence: CASTSNGAFTDTQYF. The DNA of the CDR3 is TGTGCCAGCACCTCTAACGGAGCCTTCACAGATACGCAGTATTTT.

The V gene is TRBV25-1, the J gene TRBJ2-3; 7 bases are shared with TRBD2. Trimming at V came to 3 bases and at J to 5 bases, leaving 11 bases not matched to a gene. The length of the CDR3 is 16 residues. Germline V gene data show CDR1 as MGHDK and CDR2 as SYGVNS. The CDR3 bases are TGTGCCAGCAGTGAGTGGTCTAGCGGTACGGTAGATACGCAGTATTTT. This codes for CASSEWSSGTVDTQYF. Full variable domain (missing parts from reference TRBV25-1 and TRBJ2-3): EADIYQTPRYLVIGTGKKITLECSQTMGHDKMYWYQQDPGMELHLIHYSYGVNSTEKGDLSSESTVSRIRTEHFPLTLESARPSHTSQYLCASSEWSSGTVDTQYFGPGTRLTVL.

This clonotype showed up just a few times. This chain connects TRBV6-5 to TRBJ2-1; 13 bases are a match to TRBD2. CDR3 length: 17 residues. Germline-derived CDR1 and CDR2 are MNHEY and SVGAGI. V dropped 2 bases and J dropped 4; count of bases not matched to a gene: 5. CDR3 residues: CASSYAGLAGVYNEQFF. CDR3 bases: TGTGCCAGCAGTTACGCCGGACTAGCGGGGGTGTACAATGAGCAGTTCTTC.

The table lists this clonotype with a few counts. This sequence joins TRBV12-3 or TRBV12-4 and TRBJ1-1; TRBD1 agrees at 10 bases. V lost 11 bases to trimming and J lost 8 bases; unmatched junction nucleotides: 20. The CDR3 runs to 16 residues. CDR3 residues: CASRETGGQGIREAFF. CDR3 bases: TGTGCCTCAAGAGAAACCGGGGGACAGGGGATACGAGAAGCTTTCTTT.

The J gene is TRBJ2-5, the V gene TRBV5-1; the match to TRBD2 covers 10 bases. Trimming removed 7 bases from V and 4 bases from J; junction bases left unmatched: 10. The CDR3 has 15 amino acids. From germline, CDR1 is SGHRS and CDR2 YFSETQ. The CDR3 protein is CASGSTAGGRETQYF. For the CDR3, the DNA is TGCGCCAGCGGGTCAACAGCGGGGGGGCGAGAGACCCAGTACTTC.

This clonotype was found a few times. This chain uses TRBV29-1 with TRBJ2-1, with D perhaps matching TRBD2 (6 bases). The CDR3 is 13 residues long. V was clipped by 6 bases and J by 15 bases, with 24 bases between them. The germline CDR1 and CDR2 sequences are SQVTM and ANQGSEA. CDR3 sequence reads: CSVGAPGLGTAFF. The DNA of the CDR3 is TGCAGCGTCGGTGCTCCGGGACTGGGAACGGCGTTCTTC.